This T cell receptor (beta chain) stems from a study of identifying expanded T cells in peripheral blood. Study-wide results and caveats: Technical replicates showed roughly 1.2 changed clones; roughly two weeks around 15; four weeks 19. Roughly two-week clone count variance significantly increased as total template count grew.

Some clones are missing from TCRdb's copy, which holds only in-frame ones; the method was immunoSEQ multiplex PCR. The data contain under 95,000 clones, around 89% of them singletons. As regards this clone: Its antigen is not known.

Trimming stripped 0 bases from V and 6 bases from J, with 18 bases between. The CDR3 is 17 amino acids. Germline lookup yields CDR1 SGDLS and CDR2 YYNGEE. No infections or other immune events were documented during collection. Source material: blood. The V call is TRBV9, the J call TRBJ2-2, with D possibly TRBD2 on 7 matching bases. The TCR comes from a person between 18 and 75 years old in good health. The CDR3 DNA reads as TGTGCCAGCAGCGTAGGAGGGGGGGGACGGACCCCCGGGGAGCTGTTTTTT. Its protein product is CASSVGGGGRTPGELFF.